This T cell receptor (beta chain) was retrieved from a study of T cell responses to AZD1222 COVID-19 vaccine. Findings of the study overall: Only a handful of people who got AZD1222 tested seropositive at baseline. Donors were mostly white British, more females; clonal diversity possibly underestimated. Repertoire sampling happened only post peak T cell response.

Sequencing was performed with immunoSEQ multiplex PCR; in TCRdb, only in-frame clones are kept and a portion is missing. The sample includes 200,000 to 300,000 clones, more than 80% of them seen just once. CDR1 is LNHDA and CDR2 is SQIVND in the germline V gene (reference sequence). V shed 3 bases, J shed 3 bases, and the junction held 4 bases outside the gene matches. The CDR3 loop spans 15 amino acids. For this clone: Its target is unknown.

The chain has TRBV19 and TRBJ1-5; 8 bases fit TRBD1. The specimen comprised peripheral blood, sampled on day 0 of AZD1222 vaccination. The TCR was taken from an adult in good health. The CDR3 reads CASSMGDRLNQPQHF. Written as DNA, the CDR3 is TGTGCCAGTAGTATGGGGGACAGGCTCAATCAGCCCCAGCATTTT.